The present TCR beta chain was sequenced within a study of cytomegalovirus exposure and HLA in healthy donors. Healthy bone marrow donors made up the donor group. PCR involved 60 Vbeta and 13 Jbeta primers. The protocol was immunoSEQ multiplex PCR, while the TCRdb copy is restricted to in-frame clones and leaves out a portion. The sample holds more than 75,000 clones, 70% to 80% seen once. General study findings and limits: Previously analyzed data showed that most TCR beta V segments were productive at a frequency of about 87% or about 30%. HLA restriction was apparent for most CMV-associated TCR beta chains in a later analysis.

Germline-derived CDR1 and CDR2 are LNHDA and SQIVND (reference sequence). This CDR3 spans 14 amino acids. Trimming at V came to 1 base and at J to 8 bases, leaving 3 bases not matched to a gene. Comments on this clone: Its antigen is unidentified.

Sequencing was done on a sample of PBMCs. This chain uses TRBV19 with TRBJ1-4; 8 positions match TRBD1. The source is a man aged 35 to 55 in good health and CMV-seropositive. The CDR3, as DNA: TGTGCCAGTAGTATAGGGACAGGGTCCGAAAAACTGTTTTTT. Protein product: CASSIGTGSEKLFF.